The 24 T cell receptor beta chains reported below all come from one sample, sequenced in a study of cytomegalovirus exposure and HLA in healthy donors. Researchers ran the PCR with 60 Vbeta and 13 Jbeta primers. Assay used: immunoSEQ multiplex PCR; TCRdb lists only in-frame clones, some missing. The sample yields under 150,000 clones, just over 70% seen once. Sample: PBMCs. The receptors were gathered from a woman in her sixties or seventies in good health and CMV-seropositive.

This chain connects TRBV27 to TRBJ2-6; a weak D match, TRBD1 (6 bases). Trimming removed 11 bases from V and 0 bases from J, with 11 bases in between. Germline CDR1 reads MNHEY; CDR2 reads SMNVEV (reference sequence). The CDR3 has 14 residues. CDR3 sequence (DNA): TGTGCCTCCGGGACACTCTCTGGGGCCAACGTCCTGACTTTC. Translated, it gives CASGTLSGANVLTF.

The V and J genes are TRBV4-2 and TRBJ1-5; no definite D call. The germline V and J ends were trimmed by 0 bases and 7 bases, with 7 bases remaining between them. The germline V gene has CDR1 LGHNA and CDR2 YNFKEQ. The CDR3 consists of 13 residues. The CDR3 DNA reads as TGTGCCAGCAGCCAAGATCCAGGACAGCCCCAGCATTTT. Its translation: CASSQDPGQPQHF.

The genes are TRBV11-2 and TRBJ1-5, with a weak D call TRBD1 (6 bases). The CDR3 has 15 residues. V was trimmed by 5 bases and J by 7 bases, leaving 18 bases between them. Germline CDR1 and CDR2: SGHAT and FQNNGV. CDR3 in amino acids: CASSPHGGLRQPQHF. For the CDR3, the DNA is TGTGCCAGCAGCCCTCACGGGGGGCTGCGGCAGCCCCAGCATTTT.

Of note for this clone: One end of the junction fails to match germline, which may point to a read error. This sequence joins TRBV7-9 and TRBJ1-1, with unresolved D. Germline loops: CDR1 SEHNR, CDR2 FQNEAQ (reference sequence). CDR3 length: 13 residues. The CDR3 DNA follows: TGTTCCAGCAGCTTAGCCCTTCCGCGGGGAGCTTTCTTT. Amino acids: CSSSLALPRGAFF.

The chain joins TRBV29-1 to TRBJ1-1, with no clear D. V lost 7 bases to trimming and J lost 0 bases, with 18 bases between them. Germline values: CDR1 SQVTM, CDR2 ANQGSEA. The CDR3 has 15 amino acids. Here the CDR3 DNA reads TGCAGCGGCCGGGGAGGCCCTTCTATGAACACTGAAGCTTTCTTT. This translates into CSGRGGPSMNTEAFF.

This sequence joins TRBV10-1 and TRBJ2-2; possible D gene TRBD2, 5 bases. V dropped 5 bases and J dropped 7 bases, with 8 bases sitting between them. The CDR3 sequence is 12 residues long. Germline V CDR1 and CDR2: WNHNN, SYGVQD (reference sequence). CDR3 in amino acids: CASSLTIGELFF. DNA of the CDR3: TGCGCCAGCAGTTTGACTATCGGGGAGCTGTTTTTT.

There are a few counts of this clone. The V gene is TRBV6-4, the J gene TRBJ1-1, with D uncertain. CDR1 is MRHNA, CDR2 SNTAGT, per germline. The CDR3 is made up of 13 amino acids. Trimming took off 6 bases at V and 3 bases at J, with 11 bases between the two ends. The DNA for the CDR3 is TGTGCCAGCAGCGTGGAACAGCACACTGAAGCTTTCTTT. Its translation: CASSVEQHTEAFF.

The J gene is TRBJ1-6, the V gene TRBV6-5; possibly TRBD1 for D (6 bases). V was trimmed by 0 bases and J by 9 bases, leaving 15 bases between them. Germline loops: CDR1 MNHEY, CDR2 SVGAGI. The CDR3 consists of 16 residues. The CDR3 nucleotides read TGTGCCAGCAGTTACTCCCGGGGGGCTCTGGGTTCACCCCTCCACTTT. It encodes CASSYSRGALGSPLHF.

This chain connects TRBV7-3 to TRBJ2-3; D may be TRBD2 (5 bases). Trimming removed 2 bases from V and 6 bases from J, with 15 bases in between. The germline V gene encodes CDR1 SGHTA and CDR2 FQGTGA. This CDR3 is built from 15 residues. The DNA for the CDR3 is TGTGCCAGCAGCTTACAGCGGAGCACGAGTGATACGCAGTATTTT. As protein: CASSLQRSTSDTQYF.

The chain links TRBV14 to TRBJ2-5; D might be TRBD1 (6 bases). The CDR3 spans 16 residues. CDR1 is SGHDN and CDR2 is FVKESK in the germline V gene. V gave up 0 bases and J gave up 4 bases, with 15 bases separating them. The CDR3 DNA reads TGTGCCAGCAGCCAAGAGAGGGGACACAAGGCAGAGACCCAGTACTTC. Translated: CASSQERGHKAETQYF. The whole variable domain, remainder taken from reference TRBV14 and TRBJ2-5, is EAGVTQFPSHSVIEKGQTVTLRCDPISGHDNLYWYRRVMGKEIKFLLHFVKESKQDESGMPNNRFLAERTGGTYSTLKVQPAELEDSGVYFCASSQERGHKAETQYFGPGTRLLVL.

Only a few counts were recorded for this clone. The genes are TRBV7-3 and TRBJ1-1; TRBD1 matches 8 bases. The J segment lost 0 bases and the V segment lost 5 bases, leaving 11 bases of the junction unmatched. Germline V lookup: CDR1 SGHTA, CDR2 FQGTGA. This CDR3 contains 17 residues. CDR3 nucleotide sequence: TGTGCCAGCAGCCGCCGACCCCTGGGACAGGTGAACACTGAAGCTTTCTTT. This encodes CASSRRPLGQVNTEAFF.

The chain recombines TRBV6-1 with TRBJ1-5, with TRBD1 matching over 8 bases. CDR3 size: 13 residues. CDR1 is MNHNS, CDR2 SASEGT, per germline. Losses at the gene ends were 11 bases for V and 4 bases for J; bases not matched to a gene: 7. CDR3 in DNA: TGTGCCGCAGTCCAGGGGGCTAATCAGCCCCAGCATTTT. Its protein is CAAVQGANQPQHF.

V usage is TRBV7-9 and J usage is TRBJ2-7, with 9 bases that match TRBD1. CDR3 length: 14 residues. Per the germline V gene, CDR1 is SEHNR and CDR2 is FQNEAQ (reference sequence). V lost 3 bases to trimming and J lost 3 bases; unmatched junction nucleotides: 3. CDR3 DNA: TGTGCCAGCAGCTTCGGGACAGGGAACTACGAGCAGTACTTC. Translation: CASSFGTGNYEQYF.

This rearrangement joins TRBV9 to TRBJ2-7, with 8 bases that match TRBD1. Trimming removed 4 bases from V and 0 bases from J; junction bases left unmatched: 3. This CDR3 is 14 amino acids long. The V gene's germline CDR1 is SGDLS and CDR2 YYNGEE. The CDR3 protein is CASSHGTGSYEQYF. Written as DNA, the CDR3 is TGTGCCAGCAGCCACGGGACAGGCTCCTACGAGCAGTACTTC.

This clone was seen a few times. The chain employs TRBV10-3 and TRBJ2-3; TRBD2 aligns across 7 bases. The CDR3 extends over 17 amino acids. After removal of 0 bases from V and 0 bases from J, the junction contained 6 bases not matched to a gene. Germline CDR1 reads ENHRY; CDR2 reads SYGVKD. The CDR3: CAISESMWGGSTDTQYF. The CDR3 DNA follows: TGTGCCATCAGTGAGTCGATGTGGGGGGGGAGCACAGATACGCAGTATTTT.

This clone showed up just once. The CDR3 nucleotides read TGCGCCAGCAGCCTGACTAGCGGGGGGTCGAACACCGGGGAGCTGTTTTTT. Its translation: CASSLTSGGSNTGELFF. The rearrangement joins TRBV5-1 to TRBJ2-2; 13 nucleotides align to TRBD2. Germline V gene data show CDR1 as SGHRS and CDR2 as YFSETQ. Trimming at V came to 4 bases and at J to 0 bases, leaving 3 bases not matched to a gene. The CDR3 loop spans 17 amino acids.

V gene TRBV13 combines with J gene TRBJ2-3, with 7 bases lining up with TRBD2. The germline V gene has CDR1 PRHDT and CDR2 FYEKMQ (reference sequence). The CDR3 has 15 amino acids. Trimming took 4 bases from V and 6 from J; bases not matched to a gene: 10. The CDR3 nucleotides are TGTGCCAGCAGCTCCCCTGAGGGAGCGGGGGATACGCAGTATTTT. Protein: CASSSPEGAGDTQYF.

V is TRBV10-3 and J is TRBJ1-1, with 9 bases lining up with TRBD1. In germline, CDR1 is ENHRY, CDR2 SYGVKD. The CDR3 is made up of 15 amino acids. V was pared by 2 bases and J by 6 bases, with 7 bases of the junction left unmatched. As DNA, the CDR3 is TGTGCCATCAGTGAGGGGGACAGGGCAGTATCTGAAGCTTTCTTT. Its translation: CAISEGDRAVSEAFF.

The V call is TRBV27, the J call TRBJ2-6; D not resolved. The CDR3 extends over 13 amino acids. CDR1 and CDR2 (germline): MNHEY, SMNVEV (reference sequence). Between the trimmed V and J ends, which lost 4 bases and 4 bases, there was a span of 5 bases. CDR3 DNA: TGTGCCAGCAGTTCTCTGGGGGCCAACGTCCTGACTTTC. It encodes CASSSLGANVLTF.

This clone was detected a few times. This chain joins TRBV18 and TRBJ1-1; TRBD1 is a possible D gene (6 bases). V gave up 6 bases and J gave up 6 bases, with 17 bases separating them. Germline V gives CDR1 KGHSH, CDR2 LQKENI. The CDR3 covers 14 residues. CDR3 bases: TGTGCCAGCTCGCCTCCAGGGGACCCTCCTGAAGCTTTCTTT. Its protein product is CASSPPGDPPEAFF.

CDR3 sequence: CASSFRDRLIHNSPLHF. The CDR3 bases are TGTGCCAGCAGTTTTCGGGACAGGTTAATCCATAATTCACCCCTCCACTTT. The genes are TRBV28 and TRBJ1-6, with TRBD1 matching over 8 bases. The CDR3 loop spans 17 amino acids. CDR1 is MDHEN, CDR2 SYDVKM, per germline. Trimming cost V 3 bases and J 5 bases; bases outside gene matches: 9. Looking up the rest from reference TRBV28 and TRBJ1-6 gives the full variable domain: DVKVTQSSRYLVKRTGEKVFLECVQDMDHENMFWYRQDPGLGLRLIYFSYDVKMKEKGDIPEGYSVSREKKERFSLILESASTNQTSMYLCASSFRDRLIHNSPLHFGNGTRLTVT.

The sample holds a few counts of this clone. V is TRBV11-2 and J is TRBJ2-5; possibly TRBD1 for D (5 bases). The CDR3 sequence is 16 residues long. V lost 1 base, J lost 1 base, and 13 bases lay in between. CDR1 SGHAT and CDR2 FQNNGV come from the germline V gene. The CDR3 loop is CASSLVPGQIQETQYF. CDR3 sequence (DNA): TGTGCCAGCAGCTTAGTGCCAGGACAAATCCAAGAGACCCAGTACTTC.

V is TRBV19 and J is TRBJ2-2; D possibly corresponds to TRBD1 (5 bases). The CDR3 has 16 amino acids. With 6 bases removed from V and 5 bases from J, the gap between germline ends came to 19 bases. Per germline, CDR1 LNHDA and CDR2 SQIVND (reference sequence). In DNA form, the CDR3 reads TGTGCCAGTAGAGGTCAGGGTAGGGTCTTGACCGGGGAGCTGTTTTTT. Translated, it gives CASRGQGRVLTGELFF.

The chain has TRBV5-6 and TRBJ2-7; 7 nucleotides line up with TRBD1. CDR1 and CDR2 from the germline V gene are SGHDT and YYEEEE. The junction had 15 bases not matched to a gene; V was cut back by 3 bases and J by 6 bases. This CDR3 contains 16 residues. This chain's CDR3 is CASSWARGQVLVEQYF. As DNA, the CDR3 is TGTGCCAGCAGCTGGGCGAGGGGGCAGGTCCTTGTCGAGCAGTACTTC.